This is a list of T cell receptor beta chains from one sample in a study of blood T cell repertoires in COVID-19. Libraries were prepared by immunoSEQ multiplex PCR; TCRdb keeps only in-frame clonotypes and omits some of them. The table shows 300,000 to 400,000 clones, with around 87% occurring only once. The source material was peripheral blood. The receptor set was obtained from a woman aged 55-70 years with COVID-19, enrolled during active disease. The CDR3 runs from the conserved cysteine through the conserved F or W. The order of the fields is clone size, J gene, CDR3 length, D gene, V gene, CDR3 protein, CDR3 DNA. D genes are given only for firm matches. Size is stated for part of the rows, as once, few or many counts, or as a class when the clone is expanded.

>.|TRBJ1-4|15|.|TRBV5-1
CASSLLGATNEKLFF
TGCGCCAGCAGCTTGCTGGGCGCAACTAATGAAAAACTGTTTTTT
>.|TRBJ2-1|15|TRBD1|TRBV19
CASSVDRGGYNEQFF
TGTGCCAGTAGTGTCGACAGGGGAGGCTACAATGAGCAGTTCTTC
>.|TRBJ1-5|15|TRBD1|TRBV7-2
CASSSRTGLNQPQHF
TGTGCCAGCAGCTCCAGGACAGGGCTCAATCAGCCCCAGCATTTT
>.|TRBJ2-7|15|TRBD2|TRBV18
CASSPPGGGAEEQYF
TGTGCCAGCTCACCACCGGGCGGGGGGGCCGAAGAGCAGTACTTC
>.|TRBJ1-2|16|.|TRBV6-1
CASSEVQGGLSYGYTF
TGTGCCAGCAGTGAAGTGCAGGGAGGTCTTAGCTATGGCTACACCTTC
>.|TRBJ2-1|18|.|TRBV7-2
CASSLISTVGFSYNEQFF
TGTGCCAGCAGCTTAATATCAACGGTCGGGTTCTCCTACAATGAGCAGTTCTTC
>.|TRBJ1-6|14|TRBD1|TRBV5-1
CASSQDRENSPLHF
TGCGCCAGCAGCCAGGACAGGGAAAATTCACCCCTCCACTTT
>.|TRBJ2-3|15|.|TRBV6-5
CASTPLGRGADTQYF
TGTGCCAGCACCCCCCTGGGCAGGGGGGCAGATACGCAGTATTTT
>.|TRBJ1-2|14|TRBD1|TRBV28
CASGRTGGSYGYTF
TGTGCCAGCGGTAGGACAGGGGGGAGCTATGGCTACACCTTC
>.|TRBJ2-7|16|.|TRBV10-1
CASSDFNRVKSYEQYF
TGCGCCAGCAGTGATTTTAACAGGGTGAAGTCCTACGAGCAGTACTTC
>.|TRBJ1-4|14|.|TRBV2
CASSVRWFDEKLFF
TGTGCCAGCAGTGTTCGGTGGTTCGATGAAAAACTGTTTTTT
>once|TRBJ2-1|15|TRBD1|TRBV15
CATSRGTGIVNEQFF
TGTGCCACCAGCAGGGGGACAGGGATAGTAAATGAGCAGTTCTTC
>.|TRBJ2-2|15|.|TRBV12-5
CASAQSGLPAGELFF
TGTGCTAGTGCCCAGTCAGGGCTACCGGCCGGGGAGCTGTTTTTT
>once|TRBJ2-7|14|TRBD1|TRBV11-2
CASSSTGVPYEQYF
TGTGCCAGCAGCTCGACAGGGGTCCCCTACGAGCAGTACTTC
>.|TRBJ1-1|16|TRBD1|TRBV5-5
CASSPGDRVRNTEAFF
TGTGCCAGCAGCCCCGGGGACAGGGTCCGGAACACTGAAGCTTTCTTT
>.|TRBJ2-3|15|TRBD2|TRBV3-1/TRBV3-2
CASSQDSGVRDTQYF
TGTGCCAGCAGCCAAGATAGCGGGGTTAGAGATACGCAGTATTTT
>.|TRBJ2-5|14|TRBD1|TRBV10-3
CALSPGQGGETQYF
TGTGCCCTGAGTCCTGGACAGGGCGGAGAGACCCAGTACTTC
>.|TRBJ2-3|15|TRBD2|TRBV3-1/TRBV3-2
CASSPWGGGTDTQYF
TGTGCCAGCAGCCCCTGGGGGGGTGGCACAGATACGCAGTATTTT
>.|TRBJ1-4|15|TRBD1|TRBV27
CASSPRDRGAEKLFF
TGTGCCAGCAGTCCCCGGGACAGGGGCGCTGAAAAACTGTTTTTT
>.|TRBJ2-5|15|TRBD2|TRBV6-1
CASSDPAGDQETQYF
TGTGCCAGCAGTGACCCAGCGGGGGACCAAGAGACCCAGTACTTC
>.|TRBJ1-2|14|TRBD1|TRBV5-5
CASSLDRGAYGYTF
TGTGCCAGCAGCTTGGACAGGGGAGCCTATGGCTACACCTTC
>.|TRBJ1-6|16|.|TRBV28
CASISWGEGYNSPLHF
TGTGCCAGCATCTCCTGGGGAGAGGGATATAATTCACCCCTCCACTTT
>.|TRBJ2-5|13|.|TRBV7-3
CASSLSVQETQYF
TGTGCCAGCAGCTTATCGGTCCAAGAGACCCAGTACTTC
>.|TRBJ2-3|13|.|TRBV2
CASRYRVTDTQYF
TGTGCCAGCAGGTACAGGGTAACAGATACGCAGTATTTT
>.|TRBJ2-2|17|.|TRBV14
CASSPLQGVLTTGELFF
TGTGCCAGCAGCCCCTTACAGGGCGTTCTTACGACCGGGGAGCTGTTTTTT
>.|TRBJ2-3|17|TRBD2|TRBV5-1
CASSLASGGLTTDTQYF
TGCGCCAGCAGCTTGGCCAGCGGGGGCCTAACCACAGATACGCAGTATTTT
>.|TRBJ1-5|16|TRBD1|TRBV4-2
CASSPLGTGNNQPQHF
TGTGCCAGCAGCCCACTTGGGACAGGGAACAATCAGCCCCAGCATTTT
>.|TRBJ2-3|16|TRBD2|TRBV7-8
CASSSGLAGVPDTQYF
TGTGCCAGCAGCTCGGGACTAGCGGGGGTCCCCGATACGCAGTATTTT
>.|TRBJ1-2|12|TRBD1|TRBV6-5
CALWETGGGYTF
TGTGCCCTTTGGGAGACAGGGGGAGGCTACACCTTC
>.|TRBJ1-3|13|.|TRBV9
CASSVQAGNTIYF
TGTGCCAGCAGCGTCCAGGCCGGAAACACCATATATTTT
>.|TRBJ1-4|14|.|TRBV25-1
CASSPLIANEKLFF
TGTGCCAGCAGCCCACTAATCGCTAATGAAAAACTGTTTTTT
>.|TRBJ2-5|15|TRBD2|TRBV9
CASTVSGGAGETQYF
TGTGCCAGCACCGTCAGCGGGGGGGCCGGAGAGACCCAGTACTTC
>.|TRBJ1-2|14|TRBD1|TRBV27
CASSSTGGVYGYTF
TGTGCCAGCAGTTCCACAGGGGGTGTCTATGGCTACACCTTC
>.|TRBJ2-3|17|.|TRBV4-2
CASSPSGTRFLTDTQYF
TGTGCCAGCAGCCCTTCCGGGACACGGTTCCTCACAGATACGCAGTATTTT
>.|TRBJ2-1|15|.|TRBV19
CASSIGQVNLNEQFF
TGTGCCAGTAGTATAGGCCAGGTGAACCTTAATGAGCAGTTCTTC
>.|TRBJ2-7|11|.|TRBV11-2
CASSPGQRQYF
TGTGCCAGCAGCCCCGGACAGAGACAGTACTTC
>once|TRBJ1-2|15|TRBD1|TRBV4-1
CASSPRDSLWEGYTF
TGCGCCAGCAGCCCCCGGGACAGTCTTTGGGAGGGCTACACCTTC
>.|TRBJ2-3|14|.|TRBV7-2
CASSPGTSTDTQYF
TGTGCCAGCAGCCCCGGGACTAGCACAGATACGCAGTATTTT
>.|TRBJ1-5|16|.|TRBV7-8
CASSLNSGGGGQPQHF
TGTGCCAGCAGCCTAAATTCGGGAGGGGGAGGTCAGCCCCAGCATTTT
>.|TRBJ1-1|18|TRBD1|TRBV5-5
CASSLLTDRYGGNTEAFF
TGTGCCAGCAGCCTCCTCACGGACAGGTATGGGGGTAACACTGAAGCTTTCTTT
>.|TRBJ1-1|15|.|TRBV3-1/TRBV3-2
CASSQERALITEAFF
TGTGCCAGCAGCCAAGAGCGGGCGTTGATCACTGAAGCTTTCTTT
>.|TRBJ2-1|13|TRBD2|TRBV5-4
CASRRAGVNEQFF
TGTGCCAGCAGACGAGCGGGGGTCAATGAGCAGTTCTTC
>.|TRBJ1-2|13|.|TRBV11-2
CASSLVRNYGYTF
TGTGCCAGCAGCTTAGTCAGGAACTATGGCTACACCTTC
>many|TRBJ2-1|16|TRBD1|TRBV7-9
CASSFIRGQGYNEQFF
TGTGCCAGCAGCTTTATTAGGGGACAGGGGTACAATGAGCAGTTCTTC
>.|TRBJ1-1|16|.|TRBV5-8
CASSTRQVNPNTEAFF
TGTGCCAGCAGCACCCGGCAGGTGAATCCTAACACTGAAGCTTTCTTT
>.|TRBJ2-2|15|TRBD2|TRBV4-1
CASRRTSGNTGELFF
TGCGCCAGCAGGAGGACTAGCGGGAACACCGGGGAGCTGTTTTTT
>.|TRBJ1-2|10|.|TRBV2
CASTGGGYTF
TGTGCCAGCACCGGGGGGGGCTACACCTTC
>.|TRBJ2-7|13|.|TRBV28
CASSLPSGYEQYF
TGTGCCAGCAGTTTACCCTCGGGCTACGAGCAGTACTTC
>.|TRBJ1-5|16|TRBD1|TRBV19
CASSADRGISNQPQHF
TGTGCCAGTAGTGCGGACAGGGGCATTAGCAATCAGCCCCAGCATTTT
>.|TRBJ1-1|15|.|TRBV15
CATSRGAGANTEAFF
TGTGCCACCAGCAGAGGGGCAGGGGCGAACACTGAAGCTTTCTTT
>.|TRBJ2-3|15|TRBD2|TRBV5-1
CASSLAGLELDTQYF
TGCGCCAGCAGTTTAGCGGGGCTGGAGTTGGATACGCAGTATTTT
>.|TRBJ1-5|15|.|TRBV9
CASSVGGTGNQPQHF
TGTGCCAGCAGCGTAGGAGGAACAGGGAATCAGCCCCAGCATTTT
>.|TRBJ2-3|18|TRBD2|TRBV4-1
CASSQETSGGVSADTQYF
TGCGCCAGCAGCCAAGAGACTAGCGGGGGGGTCAGCGCAGATACGCAGTATTTT
>.|TRBJ2-2|16|.|TRBV5-1
CASSLARVGNTGELFF
TGCGCCAGCAGCTTGGCCAGGGTGGGGAACACCGGGGAGCTGTTTTTT
>.|TRBJ1-2|16|TRBD1|TRBV5-1
CASSRDSQLFNYGYTF
TGCGCCAGCTCCCGGGACAGCCAACTATTTAACTATGGCTACACCTTC
>once|TRBJ2-1|16|TRBD1|TRBV4-2
CASSQRGGTAQVEQFF
TGTGCCAGCAGCCAGAGGGGTGGGACAGCGCAGGTTGAGCAGTTCTTC
>.|TRBJ2-2|14|.|TRBV9
CASSLQGYTGELFF
TGTGCCAGCAGCCTACAGGGTTACACCGGGGAGCTGTTTTTT